This T cell receptor (beta chain) was documented in a study of cytomegalovirus exposure and HLA in healthy donors. Overall study findings and caveats: Analysis was carried out at a later point, and it linked a missense DCLRE1C variant to TCR beta V- and J-gene trimming.

13 Jbeta primers and 60 Vbeta primers were used for the PCR. Assay used: immunoSEQ multiplex PCR; TCRdb lists only in-frame clones, some missing. The sample carries 100,000 to 150,000 clones, over 75% recorded once. In the case of this clone: Its target is not known.

This CDR3 region has 14 residues. Germline lookup yields CDR1 SGHAT and CDR2 FQNNGV. V was shortened by 5 bases and J by 4 bases, with 14 bases between the two germline ends. The clonotype was recovered from a woman aged 40 to 50 in good health and CMV-seropositive. Material for sequencing was PBMCs. The rearrangement links TRBV11-2 to TRBJ1-1, with D possibly TRBD1 on 5 matching bases. CDR3 amino acids: CASSLIRGGTEAFF. The CDR3, as DNA: TGTGCCAGCAGCCTTATCCGGGGGGGCACTGAAGCTTTCTTT.